This TCR beta chain is from a study of shared clonotypes between healthy human individuals. This CDR3 region has 14 residues. Trimming took 5 bases from V and 0 from J, leaving 9 bases between them. The germline V gene encodes CDR1 SGHTA and CDR2 FQGTGA. In its sample, this clone was seen a few times. Its antigen is unknown. Study conclusions and caveats: The study drew on few donors, limiting represented genetic and exposure-history diversity. Estimated richness values were generally larger in naive subsets than in memory subsets.

It was at deep level that the assay was run. Assay used: immunoSEQ multiplex PCR; TCRdb lists only in-frame clones, some missing. The data show under 1,100,000 clones, under 80% seen once. Sequenced sample: memory CD4+ T cells sorted from blood. Subset of the sample: CD45RA-negative fraction. The TCR was taken from a man younger than 30 in good health. The chain links TRBV7-3 to TRBJ2-3; D is perhaps TRBD2 (5 bases). CDR3 sequence reads: CASSPQRSTDTQYF. The CDR3 DNA sequence: TGTGCCAGCAGCCCGCAGCGGAGCACAGATACGCAGTATTTT.